The text below deals with one T cell receptor beta chain. The entry originates in a study of blood T cell repertoires in COVID-19. Study summary: Acute and convalescent COVID-19 specimens originated in the United States, Italy and Spain. The cDNA or gDNA used as material had been derived from T cells, B-cell-depleted T cells, or PBMCs.

The repertoire was sequenced with immunoSEQ multiplex PCR; TCRdb's copy has only in-frame clones and lacks some. The sample shows more than 300,000 clones, around 83% of them seen only once. The CDR3 contains 13 residues. The V gene's germline CDR1 is GTSNPN and CDR2 SVGIG (reference sequence). The V gene lost 6 bases and the J gene lost 1 base, with 12 bases spanning the gap. The clonotype comes from a woman aged 50 to 65 with acute or convalescent COVID-19. Specimen: peripheral blood. The rearrangement uses TRBV30 and TRBJ1-1; a weak D match, TRBD1 (5 bases). The CDR3 here is CACRGVGNTEAFF. The CDR3 DNA sequence: TGTGCCTGTCGGGGGGTGGGGAACACTGAAGCTTTCTTT. The full variable domain, rest sourced from reference TRBV30 and TRBJ1-1, is SQTIHQWPATLVQPVGSPLSLECTVEGTSNPNLYWYRQAAGRGLQLLFYSVGIGQISSEVPQNLSASRPQDRQFILSSKKLLLSDSGFYLCACRGVGNTEAFFGQGTRLTVV.